A single sample is the source of the 10 T cell receptor beta chains below, sequenced in a study of molecular identifiers for immune sequencing clone quantification. Using its own MiXCR run on the PCR reads, TCRdb lists one record per CDR3 protein. Of about 36,000 distinct CDR3 sequences in the sample, approximately 18% were seen once. The sample comprised naive CD8+ T cells from blood, with Jurkat cell RNA spiked in. Subset denoted: FACS-sorted CD8+CD4-CCR7+CD45RA+ naive T cells. All receptors come from a human donor in good health. Some libraries in this study had Jurkat cell RNA spiked in.

This clonotype has a count of ten or more. CDR3 amino acids: CASSLDRIEQYF. The CDR3 DNA follows: TGCGCCAGCAGCTTGGATCGAATAGAGCAGTACTTC. The chain is built from TRBV5-1 and TRBJ2-7; D unresolved. The CDR3 sequence is 12 residues long. Trimming cost V 0 bases and J 7 bases, with 8 bases left between them. Per germline, CDR1 SGHRS and CDR2 YFSETQ. Filled out from reference TRBV5-1 and TRBJ2-7, the complete variable domain reads KAGVTQTPRYLIKTRGQQVTLSCSPISGHRSVSWYQQTPGQGLQFLFEYFSETQRNKGNFPGRFSGRQFSNSRSEMNVSTLELGDSALYLCASSLDRIEQYFGPGTRLTVT.

By share of the sample, this clonotype is medium-sized (0.01 to 0.1%). This chain connects TRBV5-5 to TRBJ2-2; D remains unclear. The V end lost 1 base, the J end lost 4 bases, and 8 bases lay between the germline ends. This CDR3 has 14 residues. Germline values: CDR1 SGHKS, CDR2 YYEKEE (reference sequence). The CDR3: CASSLFESTGELFF. The CDR3 coding sequence is TGTGCCAGCAGCTTGTTCGAGAGCACCGGGGAGCTGTTTTTT.

There are many counts of this clonotype. The chain employs TRBV28 and TRBJ2-1, with 7 nucleotides matching TRBD1. V lost 1 base and J lost 3; bases outside the gene matches: 6. The CDR3 has 16 amino acids. CDR1 and CDR2 from the germline V gene are MDHEN and SYDVKM. CDR3 coding DNA: TGTGCCAGCAGTTTATACAGGGGTGTATTCTACAATGAGCAGTTCTTC. This translates into CASSLYRGVFYNEQFF.

This clonotype was detected many times. The chain carries TRBV9 and TRBJ2-7; perhaps TRBD2 as D (5 bases). Germline V gene sequence: CDR1 SGDLS, CDR2 YYNGEE. The ends were cut back, 4 bases at V and 0 bases at J, with 5 bases in the middle. The CDR3 sequence is 12 residues long. The CDR3 protein is CASSRDSYEQYF. DNA for the CDR3: TGTGCCAGCAGCCGGGACTCCTACGAGCAGTACTTC.

The chain links TRBV4-3 to TRBJ2-5; D gene unclear. V was shortened by 0 bases and J by 4 bases, with 12 bases between the two germline ends. The germline CDR1 and CDR2 sequences are LGHNA and YSLEER. The CDR3 sequence is 15 residues long. The CDR3 DNA reads as TGCGCCAGCAGCCAAGATTGGCAGGTGGTAGAGACCCAGTACTTC. It translates to CASSQDWQVVETQYF.

This clonotype was seen repeatedly, ten times or more. V and J are TRBV7-9 and TRBJ2-2, with D maybe TRBD2 (5 bases). The V end was cut by 1 base, the J end by 4 bases, with 10 bases between. Germline V gene lookup returns CDR1 SEHNR and CDR2 FQNEAQ (reference sequence). CDR3 length: 15 amino acids. The CDR3 here is CASSLVVASTGELFF. The CDR3 nucleotides are TGTGCCAGCAGCTTAGTAGTAGCGAGCACCGGGGAGCTGTTTTTT.

This clonotype has at least ten counts. V usage is TRBV4-2 and J usage is TRBJ1-6; D not certain. Between the trimmed V and J ends, which lost 2 bases and 8 bases, there was a span of 10 bases. The CDR3 runs 14 residues. Germline assignment: CDR1 LGHNA and CDR2 YNFKEQ. The CDR3 DNA reads TGTGCCAGCAGCCAATCGGAGGCAGATTCACCCCTCCACTTT. Translating it yields CASSQSEADSPLHF.

The chain is built from TRBV7-3 and TRBJ2-3; D may be TRBD1 (5 bases). The V gene's germline CDR1 is SGHTA and CDR2 FQGTGA. The V end lost 4 bases, the J end lost 4 bases, and 12 bases lay between the germline ends. The CDR3 length is 14 residues. The CDR3 nucleotides read TGTGCCAGCAGCTCAATAGGGGCCCCAGATACGCAGTATTTT. Translated: CASSSIGAPDTQYF.

This clonotype showed up many times. This chain connects TRBV20-1 to TRBJ2-1; D is ambiguous. The V gene lost 1 base and the J gene lost 10 bases, with 8 bases spanning the gap. The CDR3 runs to 11 residues. Germline V gene lookup returns CDR1 DFQATT and CDR2 SNEGSKA (reference sequence). The CDR3 DNA reads TGCAGTGCTAGAGTGGGCCGGGAGCAGTTCTTC. This sequence encodes CSARVGREQFF.

To note about this clonotype: A much larger clonotype is one base distant, so this may be a read error. The CDR3 end shows no conserved phenylalanine or tryptophan, and so a read error is likely. V gene TRBV9 combines with J gene TRBJ2-7; the match to TRBD2 covers 10 bases. The CDR3 has 14 residues. Trimming took 3 bases from V and 3 from J; bases not matched to a gene: 3. Germline V gene lookup returns CDR1 SGDLS and CDR2 YYNGEE. CDR3 DNA sequence: TGTGCCAGCAGCGAAGCGGGAGGGAGCTACGAGCAGTACCTC. It is translated as CASSEAGGSYEQYL.